These 10 T cell receptor beta chains share one sample of origin, sequenced in a study of vaccination and CD4 T cells after COVID-19. Their antigens remain unidentified. Treatment denoted: approximately 11-day PBMC culture with coronavirus spike peptide pools or control peptides (ViraFEST assay). Sequencing of the DNA from cultured CD4+ T cells was carried out with the Oncomine TCR Beta short-read assay. TCRdb called the PCR reads again in MiXCR, with one record for every CDR3 protein. Of tens of thousands of distinct CDR3 sequences listed, roughly 44% are singletons. The input for sequencing was CD4+ T cells from blood, cultured in vitro, taken before SARS-CoV-2 vaccination. The receptors were gathered from a human donor who received a COVID-19 vaccine.

The genes are TRBV6-1 and TRBJ1-2, with 7 bases lining up with TRBD1. Germline loops: CDR1 MNHNS, CDR2 SASEGT. This CDR3 region has 15 residues. Germline trimming cut 2 bases from V and 4 bases from J; bases unmatched to any gene: 7. This CDR3 is CASSEQGTAFYGYTF. The CDR3 DNA follows: TGTGCCAGCAGTGAACAGGGGACAGCCTTCTATGGCTACACCTTC.

This clonotype turned up a few times. The V gene is TRBV7-7, the J gene TRBJ2-5; 10 nucleotides agree with TRBD1. The junction had 7 bases not matched to a gene; V was cut back by 5 bases and J by 1 base. Germline CDR1 is SSHAT and CDR2 is FNYEAQ (reference sequence). The CDR3 extends over 16 amino acids. This CDR3 is CASSRGQGFGQETQYF. CDR3 bases: TGTGCCAGCAGCCGGGGACAGGGGTTTGGCCAAGAGACCCAGTACTTC.

This clonotype was picked up a small number of times. The chain couples TRBV24-1 to TRBJ2-5, with TRBD1 identical over 11 bases. V was clipped by 4 bases and J by 5 bases; unmatched bases: 11. The CDR3 spans 17 residues. Germline V gives CDR1 KGHDR, CDR2 SFDVKD. CDR3 nucleotide sequence: TGTGCCACCAGTGAGGGGGGTGGACAGGGGGCCCGGGAGACCCAGTACTTC. Its translation: CATSEGGGQGARETQYF.

This clonotype was seen a handful of times. This sequence joins TRBV4-2 and TRBJ1-4; 10 bases are a match to TRBD1. Per germline, CDR1 LGHNA and CDR2 YNFKEQ. V lost 3 bases, J lost 5 bases, and 0 bases stayed unmatched. This CDR3 has 14 amino acids. The CDR3 is CASSQGQGNEKLFF. As DNA, the CDR3 is TGTGCCAGCAGCCAGGGACAGGGGAATGAAAAACTGTTTTTT.

The chain combines TRBV19 with TRBJ1-6; D remains unclear. The CDR3 contains 15 residues. Germline CDR1 reads LNHDA; CDR2 reads SQIVND (reference sequence). The V end lost 2 bases, the J end lost 10 bases, and 15 bases lay between the germline ends. CDR3 nucleotide sequence: TGTGCCAGTAGTATAACGAAGGAGTTGGGGTCACCCCTCCACTTT. The encoded protein is CASSITKELGSPLHF.

This clonotype was picked up a small number of times. The gene calls are TRBV20-1 and TRBJ2-3, with D possibly matching TRBD2 (5 bases). The CDR3 runs 13 residues. Germline loops: CDR1 DFQATT, CDR2 SNEGSKA (reference sequence). The V and J ends lost 2 bases and 6 bases respectively, with 12 bases between them. As DNA, the CDR3 is TGCAGTGCTAGATACCGAGGCGGGGATACGCAGTATTTT. It specifies CSARYRGGDTQYF.

J is TRBJ2-5 and V is TRBV10-3; D gene ambiguous. From germline, CDR1 is ENHRY and CDR2 SYGVKD. V lost 8 bases and J 7 bases, leaving 11 bases between the germline ends. The CDR3 loop spans 11 amino acids. DNA for the CDR3: TGTGCCATCTCGAACGGTGGGACCCAGTACTTC. Translation: CAISNGGTQYF.

The sample holds a few counts of this clonotype. V gene TRBV7-2 combines with J gene TRBJ2-3; D is unresolved. CDR1 and CDR2 from the germline V gene are SGHTA and FQGNSA. The germline V and J ends were trimmed by 2 bases and 2 bases, with 5 bases remaining between them. The CDR3 extends over 13 amino acids. CDR3 coding DNA: TGTGCCAGCAGCTTAAGTCCCACAGATACGCAGTATTTT. Residues: CASSLSPTDTQYF. The whole variable domain, remainder taken from reference TRBV7-2 and TRBJ2-3, is GAGVSQSPSNKVTEKGKDVELRCDPISGHTALYWYRQSLGQGLEFLIYFQGNSAPDKSGLPSDRFSAERTGGSVSTLTIQRTQQEDSAVYLCASSLSPTDTQYFGPGTRLTVL.

The chain combines TRBV19 with TRBJ1-6; D possibly corresponds to TRBD1 (5 bases). The CDR3 runs to 13 residues. Trimming stripped 9 bases from V and 9 bases from J, with 15 bases between. Germline-derived CDR1 and CDR2 are LNHDA and SQIVND (reference sequence). CDR3 in amino acids: CASAGARGSPLHF. The CDR3 region has the DNA TGTGCCAGCGCCGGGGCTCGGGGTTCACCCCTCCACTTT.

The genes are TRBV24-1 and TRBJ1-5; weak D call: TRBD1 (6 bases). The germline V and J ends were trimmed by 7 bases and 2 bases, with 17 bases remaining between them. The length of the CDR3 is 16 residues. Looked up from germline, CDR1 is KGHDR and CDR2 is SFDVKD. This chain's CDR3 is CATSKSQGLGNQPQHF. CDR3 DNA: TGTGCCACCAGCAAAAGCCAGGGGTTAGGCAATCAGCCCCAGCATTTT.